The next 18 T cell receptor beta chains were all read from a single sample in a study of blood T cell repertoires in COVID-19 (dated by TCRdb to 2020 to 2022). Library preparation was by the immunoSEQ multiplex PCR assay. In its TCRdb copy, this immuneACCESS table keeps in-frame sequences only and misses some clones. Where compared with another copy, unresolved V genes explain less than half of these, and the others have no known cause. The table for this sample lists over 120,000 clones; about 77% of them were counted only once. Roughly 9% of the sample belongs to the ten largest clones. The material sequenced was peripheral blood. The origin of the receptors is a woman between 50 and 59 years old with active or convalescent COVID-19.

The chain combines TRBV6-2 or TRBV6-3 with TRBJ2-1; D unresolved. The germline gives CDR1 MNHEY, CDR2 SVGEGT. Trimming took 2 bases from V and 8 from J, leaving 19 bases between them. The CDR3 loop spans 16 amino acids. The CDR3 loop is CASSYTSSPVGDEQFF. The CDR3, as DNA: TGTGCCAGCAGTTACACGAGCTCCCCGGTTGGAGATGAGCAGTTCTTC.

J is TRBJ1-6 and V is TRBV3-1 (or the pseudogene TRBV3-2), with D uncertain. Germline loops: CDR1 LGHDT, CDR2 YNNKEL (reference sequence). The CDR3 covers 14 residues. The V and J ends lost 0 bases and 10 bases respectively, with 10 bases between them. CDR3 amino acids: CASSQEARFSPLHF. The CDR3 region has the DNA TGTGCCAGCAGCCAAGAAGCCAGGTTCTCACCCCTCCACTTT.

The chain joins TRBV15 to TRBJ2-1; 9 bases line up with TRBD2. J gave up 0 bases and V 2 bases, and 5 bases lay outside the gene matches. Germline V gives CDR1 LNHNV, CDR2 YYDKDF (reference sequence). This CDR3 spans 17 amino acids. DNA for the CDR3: TGTGCCACCAGCAGATCCGAACTAGCGGGCTCCTACAATGAGCAGTTCTTC. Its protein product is CATSRSELAGSYNEQFF.

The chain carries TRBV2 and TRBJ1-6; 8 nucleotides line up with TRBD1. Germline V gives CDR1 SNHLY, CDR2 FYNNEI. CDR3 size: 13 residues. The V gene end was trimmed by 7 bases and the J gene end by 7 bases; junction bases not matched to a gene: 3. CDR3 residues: CASKDRANSPLHF. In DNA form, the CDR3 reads TGTGCCAGCAAGGACAGGGCGAATTCACCCCTCCACTTT.

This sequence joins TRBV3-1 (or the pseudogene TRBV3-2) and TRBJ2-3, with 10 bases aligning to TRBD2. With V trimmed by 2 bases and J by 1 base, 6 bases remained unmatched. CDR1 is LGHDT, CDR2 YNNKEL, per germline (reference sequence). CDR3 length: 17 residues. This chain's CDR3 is CASSQWLAGDGTDTQYF. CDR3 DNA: TGTGCCAGCAGCCAATGGCTAGCGGGGGATGGCACAGATACGCAGTATTTT.

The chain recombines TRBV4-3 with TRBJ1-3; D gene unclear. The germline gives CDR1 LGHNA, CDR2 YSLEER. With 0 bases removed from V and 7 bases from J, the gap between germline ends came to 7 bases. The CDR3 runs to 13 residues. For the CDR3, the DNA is TGCGCCAGCAGCCAAGATATCCGGAACACCATATATTTT. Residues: CASSQDIRNTIYF.

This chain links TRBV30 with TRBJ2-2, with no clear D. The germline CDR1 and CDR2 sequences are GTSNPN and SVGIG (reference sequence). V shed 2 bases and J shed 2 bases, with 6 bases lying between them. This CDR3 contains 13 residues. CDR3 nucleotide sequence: TGTGCCTGGAGTAAGAGTAACACCGGGGAGCTGTTTTTT. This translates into CAWSKSNTGELFF.

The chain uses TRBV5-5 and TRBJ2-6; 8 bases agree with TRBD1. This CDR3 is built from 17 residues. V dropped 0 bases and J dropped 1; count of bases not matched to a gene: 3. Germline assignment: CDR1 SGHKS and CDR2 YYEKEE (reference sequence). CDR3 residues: CASSLVTGGSGANVLTF. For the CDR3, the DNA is TGTGCCAGCAGCTTGGTAACAGGGGGATCTGGGGCCAACGTCCTGACTTTC.

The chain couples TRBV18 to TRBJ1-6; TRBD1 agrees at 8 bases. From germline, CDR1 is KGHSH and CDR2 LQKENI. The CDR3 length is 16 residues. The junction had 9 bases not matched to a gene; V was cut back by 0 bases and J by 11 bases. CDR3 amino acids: CASSPPGQGGSTPLHF. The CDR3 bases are TGTGCCAGCTCACCACCAGGACAGGGAGGGAGTACACCCCTCCACTTT.

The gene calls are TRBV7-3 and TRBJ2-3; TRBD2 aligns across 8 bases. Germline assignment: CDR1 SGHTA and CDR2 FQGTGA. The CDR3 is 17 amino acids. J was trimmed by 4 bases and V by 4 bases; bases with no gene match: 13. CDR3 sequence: CASSSHSTGGRPDTQYF. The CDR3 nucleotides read TGTGCCAGCAGCTCCCATAGCACGGGGGGGCGCCCAGATACGCAGTATTTT. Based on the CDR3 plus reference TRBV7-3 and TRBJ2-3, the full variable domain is GAGVSQTPSNKVTEKGKYVELRCDPISGHTALYWYRQSLGQGPEFLIYFQGTGAADDSGLPNDRFFAVRPEGSVSTLKIQRTERGDSAVYLCASSSHSTGGRPDTQYFGPGTRLTVL.

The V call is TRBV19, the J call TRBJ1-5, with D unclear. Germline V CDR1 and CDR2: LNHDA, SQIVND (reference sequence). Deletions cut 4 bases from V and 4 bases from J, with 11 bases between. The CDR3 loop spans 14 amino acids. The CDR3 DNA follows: TGTGCCAGTAGTACGCAGGCAGATAATCAGCCCCAGCATTTT. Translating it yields CASSTQADNQPQHF.

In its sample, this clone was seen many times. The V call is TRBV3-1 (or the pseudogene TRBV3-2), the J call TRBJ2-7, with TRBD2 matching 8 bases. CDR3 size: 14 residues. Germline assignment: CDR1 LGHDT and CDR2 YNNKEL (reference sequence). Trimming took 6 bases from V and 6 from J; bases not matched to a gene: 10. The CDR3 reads CASSEGLAGAEQYF. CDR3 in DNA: TGTGCCAGCAGTGAGGGGCTAGCGGGTGCCGAGCAGTACTTC.

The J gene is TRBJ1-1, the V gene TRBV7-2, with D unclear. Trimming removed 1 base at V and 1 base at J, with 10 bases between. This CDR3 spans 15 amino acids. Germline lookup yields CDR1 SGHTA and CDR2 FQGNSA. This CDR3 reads CASSLGGFRNTEAFF. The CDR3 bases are TGTGCCAGCAGCTTAGGAGGTTTCAGGAACACTGAAGCTTTCTTT. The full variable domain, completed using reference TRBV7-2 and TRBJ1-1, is GAGVSQSPSNKVTEKGKDVELRCDPISGHTALYWYRQSLGQGLEFLIYFQGNSAPDKSGLPSDRFSAERTGGSVSTLTIQRTQQEDSAVYLCASSLGGFRNTEAFFGQGTRLTVV.

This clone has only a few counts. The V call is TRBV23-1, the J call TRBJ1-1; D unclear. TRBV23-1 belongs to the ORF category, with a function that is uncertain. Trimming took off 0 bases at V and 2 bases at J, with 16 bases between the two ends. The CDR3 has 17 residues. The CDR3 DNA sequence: TGCGCCAGCAGTCAATCTCCCGTCCGAGGGTATAACACTGAAGCTTTCTTT. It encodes CASSQSPVRGYNTEAFF.

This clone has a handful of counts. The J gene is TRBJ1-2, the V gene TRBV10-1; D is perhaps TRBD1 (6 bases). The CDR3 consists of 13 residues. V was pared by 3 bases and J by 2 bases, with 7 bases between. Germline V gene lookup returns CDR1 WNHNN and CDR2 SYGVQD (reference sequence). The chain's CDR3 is CASSERGNYGYTF. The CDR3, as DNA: TGCGCCAGCAGTGAAAGGGGGAACTATGGCTACACCTTC.

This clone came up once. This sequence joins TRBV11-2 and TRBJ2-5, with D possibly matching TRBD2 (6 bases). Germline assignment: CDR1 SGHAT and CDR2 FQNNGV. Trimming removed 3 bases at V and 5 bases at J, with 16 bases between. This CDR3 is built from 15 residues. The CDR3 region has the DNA TGTGCCAGCAGCTTCTCCCGCACTAGCCGGGAGACCCAGTACTTC. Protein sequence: CASSFSRTSRETQYF. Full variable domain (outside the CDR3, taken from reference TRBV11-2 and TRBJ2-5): EAGVAQSPRYKIIEKRQSVAFWCNPISGHATLYWYQQILGQGPKLLIQFQNNGVVDDSQLPKDRFSAERLKGVDSTLKIQPAKLEDSAVYLCASSFSRTSRETQYFGPGTRLLVL.

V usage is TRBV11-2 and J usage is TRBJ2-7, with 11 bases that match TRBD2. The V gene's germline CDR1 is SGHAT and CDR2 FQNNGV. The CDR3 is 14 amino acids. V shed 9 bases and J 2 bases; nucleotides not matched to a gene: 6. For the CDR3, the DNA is TGTGCCAGTGGACTAGCGGGCCCCACCTACGAGCAGTACTTC. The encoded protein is CASGLAGPTYEQYF.

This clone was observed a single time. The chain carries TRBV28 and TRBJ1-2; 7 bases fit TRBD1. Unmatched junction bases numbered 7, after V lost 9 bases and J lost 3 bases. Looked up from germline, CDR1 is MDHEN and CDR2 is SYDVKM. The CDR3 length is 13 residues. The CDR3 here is CASRDSKDYGYTF. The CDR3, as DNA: TGTGCCAGTAGGGACAGCAAAGACTATGGCTACACCTTC.